What follows are 20 T cell receptor beta chains derived from one specimen sequenced in a study of blood T cell repertoires in COVID-19. The repertoire was sequenced with immunoSEQ multiplex PCR; TCRdb's copy has only in-frame clones and lacks some. The sample consists of some 140,000 clones, approximately 80% of them appearing once. The sequenced material came from peripheral blood. The receptor source for this set is a man aged 55 to 69 who had recovered from COVID-19.

The chain recombines TRBV10-2 with TRBJ1-5, with TRBD1 matching over 7 bases. This CDR3 spans 15 amino acids. The germline V gene has CDR1 WSHSY and CDR2 SAAADI. V gave up 1 base and J gave up 2 bases; unmatched junction bases: 2. This CDR3 reads CASSELGGGNQPQHF. The CDR3 DNA sequence: TGCGCCAGCAGTGAGTTAGGGGGCGGCAATCAGCCCCAGCATTTT.

The chain combines TRBV7-2 with TRBJ2-6; D perhaps matches TRBD1 (7 bases). Per germline, CDR1 SGHTA and CDR2 FQGNSA. Trimming pared 6 bases from V and 3 bases from J, leaving 21 bases between. This CDR3 comprises 18 residues. The CDR3 sequence is CASRHLQGRIIGANVLTF. DNA of the CDR3: TGTGCCAGCAGACATTTACAGGGGAGGATCATTGGGGCCAACGTCCTGACTTTC.

Comments on this clone: One junction end does not reproduce the germline sequence, and a read error may be involved. This chain connects TRBV7-7 to TRBJ2-7; possibly TRBD2 for D (5 bases). CDR1 SSHAT and CDR2 FNYEAQ come from the germline V gene (reference sequence). The CDR3 sequence is 13 residues long. CDR3 sequence: CASSLAGSHEQYF. The CDR3 DNA reads as TGTGCTAGCAGCTTAGCTGGGAGCCACGAGCAGTACTTC.

The chain links TRBV28 to TRBJ2-7; D unresolved. This CDR3 is 12 amino acids long. From germline, CDR1 is MDHEN and CDR2 SYDVKM. The V gene lost 2 bases and the J gene lost 3 bases, with 5 bases spanning the gap. DNA for the CDR3: TGTGCCAGCAGTTTACAGAACTACGAGCAGTACTTC. Protein product: CASSLQNYEQYF. Using reference TRBV28 and TRBJ2-7 for the parts outside the CDR3, the full variable domain is DVKVTQSSRYLVKRTGEKVFLECVQDMDHENMFWYRQDPGLGLRLIYFSYDVKMKEKGDIPEGYSVSREKKERFSLILESASTNQTSMYLCASSLQNYEQYFGPGTRLTVT.

J is TRBJ2-1 and V is TRBV5-1, with a weak D call TRBD2 (5 bases). Per the germline V gene, CDR1 is SGHRS and CDR2 is YFSETQ. CDR3 size: 15 residues. With 2 bases removed from V and 1 base from J, the gap between germline ends came to 10 bases. The CDR3: CASSFDTGSYNEQFF. The CDR3, as DNA: TGCGCCAGCAGCTTTGACACGGGGTCCTACAATGAGCAGTTCTTC.

This chain uses TRBV7-2 with TRBJ2-7; 7 nucleotides line up with TRBD1. V lost 5 bases and J lost 0; bases outside the gene matches: 4. The CDR3 sequence is 14 residues long. In germline, CDR1 is SGHTA, CDR2 FQGNSA. The CDR3 DNA reads TGTGCCAGCAGCGGACAGGAAAGCTCCTACGAGCAGTACTTC. Its protein product is CASSGQESSYEQYF. The variable domain in full, completed from reference TRBV7-2 and TRBJ2-7, reads GAGVSQSPSNKVTEKGKDVELRCDPISGHTALYWYRQSLGQGLEFLIYFQGNSAPDKSGLPSDRFSAERTGGSVSTLTIQRTQQEDSAVYLCASSGQESSYEQYFGPGTRLTVT.

This sequence joins TRBV28 and TRBJ2-3; D possibly corresponds to TRBD1 (6 bases). V was shortened by 5 bases and J by 2 bases, with 17 bases between the two germline ends. CDR3 length: 16 amino acids. CDR1 and CDR2 (germline): MDHEN, SYDVKM. The CDR3, as DNA: TGTGCCAGCAGTCCCGCCAGGGACATTGTCACAGATACGCAGTATTTT. Amino acid sequence: CASSPARDIVTDTQYF.

A word on this clone: At the DNA level, this CDR3 is encoded by other sequences in the same sample as well. This chain links TRBV19 with TRBJ1-5; 7 bases match TRBD1. In germline, CDR1 is LNHDA, CDR2 SQIVND (reference sequence). This CDR3 is built from 13 residues. The trim removed 5 bases at V and 2 bases at J, leaving 0 bases unmatched. The CDR3 region is CASSGTGNQPQHF. The DNA of the CDR3 is TGTGCCAGTAGTGGGACAGGCAATCAGCCCCAGCATTTT.

This clone was seen just once. The chain recombines TRBV19 with TRBJ1-1; D is undetermined. The length of the CDR3 is 13 residues. Looked up from germline, CDR1 is LNHDA and CDR2 is SQIVND (reference sequence). V was cut by 5 bases and J by 0 bases, with 7 bases left in between. CDR3 loop: CASSWSMNTEAFF. CDR3 nucleotides: TGTGCCAGTAGTTGGAGCATGAACACTGAAGCTTTCTTT.

The rearrangement joins TRBV18 to TRBJ1-2, with TRBD1 matching 7 bases. The V segment lost 6 bases and the J segment 3 bases; nucleotides outside the gene matches: 7. From germline, CDR1 is KGHSH and CDR2 LQKENI. The CDR3 totals 14 residues. CDR3 in amino acids: CASSPGTAHYGYTF. The CDR3 coding sequence is TGTGCCAGCTCCCCCGGGACAGCGCACTATGGCTACACCTTC.

V gene TRBV25-1 combines with J gene TRBJ1-4; D gene unclear. Trimming left V 3 bases short and J 6 bases short, with 17 bases between. Germline V CDR1 and CDR2: MGHDK, SYGVNS. CDR3 length equals 16 residues. CDR3 in amino acids: CASSDLVVGRDEKLFF. Here the CDR3 DNA reads TGTGCCAGCAGTGACCTGGTCGTAGGGAGGGATGAAAAACTGTTTTTT.

This clone has only one observation. J is TRBJ1-1 and V is TRBV11-2; no definite D call. The germline CDR1 and CDR2 sequences are SGHAT and FQNNGV. Deletions cut 1 base from V and 5 bases from J, with 8 bases between. CDR3 length equals 13 residues. CDR3 sequence reads: CASSLVSGTEAFF. DNA for the CDR3: TGTGCCAGCAGCTTAGTATCGGGGACTGAAGCTTTCTTT.

The chain employs TRBV28 and TRBJ2-1; 14 bases are a match to TRBD2. The CDR3 length is 19 residues. V lost 7 bases, J lost 4 bases, and 15 bases stayed unmatched. Per germline, CDR1 MDHEN and CDR2 SYDVKM. CDR3 sequence: CASIQPGLAGVKSYNEQFF. CDR3 coding DNA: TGTGCCAGCATCCAACCGGGACTAGCGGGAGTAAAGTCGTACAATGAGCAGTTCTTC.

The rearrangement joins TRBV11-3 to TRBJ2-3, with D possibly matching TRBD1 (6 bases). From germline, CDR1 is SGHNT and CDR2 YENEEA. This CDR3 is built from 15 residues. V was cut by 5 bases and J by 0 bases, with 12 bases left in between. As DNA, the CDR3 is TGTGCCAGCAGCCCAGACGGACAGAGCACAGATACGCAGTATTTT. Encoded protein: CASSPDGQSTDTQYF.

The CDR3 DNA reads TGTGCCAGCAGTCGACAGGTGACGACCAACGTCCTGACTTTC. Translation gives CASSRQVTTNVLTF. V gene TRBV28 combines with J gene TRBJ2-6, with D perhaps matching TRBD1 (6 bases). CDR1 MDHEN and CDR2 SYDVKM come from the germline V gene. This CDR3 contains 14 residues. V was shortened by 5 bases and J by 8 bases, with 13 bases between the two germline ends.

This clone was counted once. V and J are TRBV19 and TRBJ1-2; D uncertain. V was cut by 0 bases and J by 0 bases, with 11 bases left in between. This CDR3 comprises 16 residues. Germline values: CDR1 LNHDA, CDR2 SQIVND (reference sequence). This chain's CDR3 is CASSIDWAETNYGYTF. CDR3 nucleotides: TGTGCCAGTAGTATAGATTGGGCAGAAACTAACTATGGCTACACCTTC.

The V call is TRBV11-1, the J call TRBJ2-7; TRBD2 is a possible D gene (5 bases). CDR3 length: 13 residues. The V gene's germline CDR1 is SGHAT and CDR2 FQDESV (reference sequence). Trimming took 1 base from V and 6 from J, leaving 10 bases between them. The chain's CDR3 is CASSLGGGTEQYF. The CDR3 coding sequence is TGTGCCAGCAGCTTAGGAGGAGGAACCGAGCAGTACTTC.

The rearrangement uses TRBV25-1 and TRBJ1-4; TRBD1 matches 7 bases. Trimming at V came to 5 bases and at J to 4 bases, leaving 13 bases not matched to a gene. The CDR3 is 17 residues long. CDR1 MGHDK and CDR2 SYGVNS come from the germline V gene. The CDR3 nucleotides read TGTGCCAGCAGTCCGGCGTCAGGGGGAGGTAATAATGAAAAACTGTTTTTT. Translating gives CASSPASGGGNNEKLFF.

This clone has just a few counts. V and J are TRBV18 and TRBJ1-1, with TRBD1 matching over 10 bases. Trimming removed 6 bases from V and 5 bases from J; junction bases left unmatched: 12. The CDR3 has 16 residues. Per the germline V gene, CDR1 is KGHSH and CDR2 is LQKENI. The CDR3 DNA sequence: TGTGCCAGCTCCTCCCGACAGGGGGCCCCCAGAACTGAAGCTTTCTTT. It specifies CASSSRQGAPRTEAFF.

V usage is TRBV7-2 and J usage is TRBJ2-3; a weak D match, TRBD2 (7 bases). Germline loops: CDR1 SGHTA, CDR2 FQGNSA. The CDR3 has 14 amino acids. Trimming removed 6 bases at V and 4 bases at J, with 14 bases between. CDR3 amino acids: CASRSGGRADTQYF. The CDR3 DNA reads as TGTGCCAGCAGATCGGGGGGCAGGGCAGATACGCAGTATTTT.